Listed here is a single T cell receptor (beta chain). CDR1 and CDR2 (germline): SEHNR, FQNEAQ (reference sequence). This CDR3 is 15 amino acids long. The J segment lost 4 bases and the V segment lost 6 bases, leaving 5 bases of the junction unmatched. Authors' analysis steps: Nucleated cell counts were estimated from reference gene primer amplification. Measured with immunoSEQ multiplex PCR; TCRdb has only the in-frame clones, and not every one. The V and J calls and clone size come from that table; D and trimming were worked out from the DNA. Of 160,000 or so clones listed, more than 80% are singletons. These data belong to a study of blood T cell repertoires in COVID-19. Background on the study: Researchers got acute and convalescent COVID-19 samples from the United States, Italy and Spain. PBMCs, B-cell-depleted T cells, or T cells were the source of the cDNA or gDNA that made up the material.

This sequence was found in a middle-aged woman with acute or convalescent COVID-19. V and J are TRBV7-9 and TRBJ2-3, with 12 bases identical to TRBD1. The sample taken for sequencing was peripheral blood. The chain's CDR3 is CASSGTGGLADTQYF. CDR3 bases: TGTGCCAGCAGTGGGACAGGGGGCCTCGCAGATACGCAGTATTTT.